Shown below are 16 T cell receptor beta chains from a single sample sequenced in a study of blood T cell repertoires in COVID-19. Assay used: immunoSEQ multiplex PCR; TCRdb lists only in-frame clones, some missing. The table shows tens of thousands of clones, with around 90% occurring only once. Sample: peripheral blood. The origin of the receptors is a human donor in a cohort sampled during active COVID-19.

This chain uses TRBV7-8 with TRBJ1-5; TRBD1 might be the D (6 bases). The length of the CDR3 is 18 residues. Trimming pared 3 bases from V and 3 bases from J, leaving 21 bases between. From germline, CDR1 is SGHVS and CDR2 FQNEAQ. The CDR3 DNA reads TGTGCCAGCAGCTTTATGGGGGCACTAGTCCCCGACAATCAGCCCCAGCATTTT. It yields the protein CASSFMGALVPDNQPQHF. The whole variable domain, filled in from reference TRBV7-8 and TRBJ1-5, reads GAGVSQSPRYKVAKRGQDVALRCDPISGHVSLFWYQQALGQGPEFLTYFQNEAQLDKSGLPSDRFFAERPEGSVSTLKIQRTQQEDSAVYLCASSFMGALVPDNQPQHFGDGTRLSIL.

The chain carries TRBV12-3 or TRBV12-4 and TRBJ1-1, with TRBD1 as a possible D gene (5 bases). The CDR3 totals 13 residues. The V and J ends lost 3 bases and 8 bases respectively, with 13 bases between them. This chain's CDR3 is CASSFITGSEAFF. CDR3 in DNA: TGTGCCAGCAGTTTTATTACAGGTTCCGAAGCTTTCTTT.

The chain uses TRBV10-3 and TRBJ2-7, with TRBD2 identical over 9 bases. The junction had 11 bases not matched to a gene; V was cut back by 0 bases and J by 2 bases. Germline-derived CDR1 and CDR2 are ENHRY and SYGVKD. This CDR3 is 18 amino acids long. In DNA, the CDR3 is TGTGCCATCAGTGAGTCGACTGGGCGAGCGGGGGGCACCTACGAGCAGTACTTC. Its translation: CAISESTGRAGGTYEQYF.

V is TRBV24-1 and J is TRBJ1-3; 10 bases match TRBD1. The junction had 10 bases not matched to a gene; V was cut back by 2 bases and J by 4 bases. The V gene's germline CDR1 is KGHDR and CDR2 SFDVKD. This CDR3 has 18 residues. CDR3 sequence (DNA): TGTGCCACCAGTGATTCTCGACAGGGGGCGAAAAGCGGAAACACCATATATTTT. This codes for CATSDSRQGAKSGNTIYF.

This clone occurred once. This chain joins TRBV12-1 and TRBJ1-4; TRBD1, as called in the table, went unchecked against the DNA. TRBV12-1 constitutes a pseudogene. The CDR3 loop spans 15 amino acids. As DNA, the CDR3 is TGTGCCGGCAAATCCCTGGGAACAGGGCGCGAAAAACTGTTTTTT. Its protein product is CAGKSLGTGREKLFF.

This sequence joins TRBV9 and TRBJ2-7, with D possibly matching TRBD1 (5 bases). This CDR3 is built from 13 residues. Germline CDR1 SGDLS, CDR2 YYNGEE. V was cut by 6 bases and J by 3 bases, with 13 bases left in between. The CDR3 region has the DNA TGTGCCAGCAACCGAGACCAGGGCTACGAGCAGTACTTC. Amino acid sequence: CASNRDQGYEQYF. The full variable domain, with the rest looked up from reference TRBV9 and TRBJ2-7, is DSGVTQTPKHLITATGQRVTLRCSPRSGDLSVYWYQQSLDQGLQFLIQYYNGEERAKGNILERFSAQQFPDLHSELNLSSLELGDSALYFCASNRDQGYEQYFGPGTRLTVT.

This clone was picked up one time. The J gene is TRBJ1-2, the V gene TRBV7-2; 9 nucleotides match TRBD1. The V and J ends lost 4 bases and 4 bases, in that order; junction bases with no gene match: 10. In germline, CDR1 is SGHTA, CDR2 FQGNSA. This CDR3 has 16 residues. The CDR3 spells CASSSEQGALGYGYTF. The CDR3 DNA is TGTGCCAGCAGCTCAGAACAGGGGGCGTTGGGCTATGGCTACACCTTC.

V usage is TRBV5-6 and J usage is TRBJ1-6; D is unclear. Germline V gene data show CDR1 as SGHDT and CDR2 as YYEEEE. Trimming stripped 2 bases from V and 9 bases from J, with 9 bases between. CDR3 length: 13 amino acids. The CDR3 is CASSLIGGSPLHF. In DNA, the CDR3 is TGTGCCAGCAGCTTAATCGGCGGTTCACCCCTCCACTTT.

V gene TRBV7-9 combines with J gene TRBJ1-6, with D maybe TRBD1 (6 bases). This CDR3 has 12 residues. In germline, CDR1 is SEHNR, CDR2 FQNEAQ (reference sequence). Deletions cut 3 bases from V and 10 bases from J, with 7 bases between. The CDR3: CASSFGGSPLHF. The CDR3 region has the DNA TGTGCCAGCAGCTTTGGGGGCTCACCCCTCCACTTT. The whole variable domain, remainder taken from reference TRBV7-9 and TRBJ1-6, is DTGVSQNPRHKITKRGQNVTFRCDPISEHNRLYWYRQTLGQGPEFLTYFQNEAQLEKSRLLSDRFSAERPKGSFSTLEIQRTEQGDSAMYLCASSFGGSPLHFGNGTRLTVT.

The rearrangement links TRBV27 to TRBJ1-2, with TRBD1 matching over 8 bases. With 5 bases clipped from V and 3 bases from J, the junction kept 5 bases outside the gene matches. The germline V gene has CDR1 MNHEY and CDR2 SMNVEV (reference sequence). The CDR3 extends over 14 amino acids. As DNA, the CDR3 is TGTGCCAGCAGTCTTTCGACAGGGGACTATGGCTACACCTTC. Its translation: CASSLSTGDYGYTF.

The chain uses TRBV19 and TRBJ1-5, with a tentative D call TRBD1 (5 bases). The CDR3 spans 14 residues. Germline CDR1 is LNHDA and CDR2 is SQIVND (reference sequence). V gave up 3 bases and J gave up 6 bases, with 12 bases separating them. The CDR3 region is CASSMGGGGQPQHF. The CDR3 DNA reads TGTGCCAGTAGTATGGGGGGAGGAGGTCAGCCCCAGCATTTT. The full variable domain, completed using reference TRBV19 and TRBJ1-5, is DGGITQSPKYLFRKEGQNVTLSCEQNLNHDAMYWYRQDPGQGLRLIYYSQIVNDFQKGDIAEGYSVSREKKESFPLTVTSAQKNPTAFYLCASSMGGGGQPQHFGDGTRLSIL.

The rearrangement uses TRBV5-1 and TRBJ2-1; the D gene is possibly TRBD2 (6 bases). The germline V gene encodes CDR1 SGHRS and CDR2 YFSETQ. The V end lost 0 bases, the J end lost 0 bases, and 10 bases lay between the germline ends. The CDR3 totals 16 residues. CDR3 loop: CASSLVAGSSYNEQFF. The CDR3 nucleotides read TGCGCCAGCAGCTTGGTCGCGGGGTCCTCCTACAATGAGCAGTTCTTC.

The chain carries TRBV27 and TRBJ1-2; a possible D gene is TRBD1 (5 bases). V lost 2 bases, J lost 6 bases, and 19 bases lay in between. The CDR3 length is 16 residues. Per the germline V gene, CDR1 is MNHEY and CDR2 is SMNVEV (reference sequence). CDR3 sequence (DNA): TGTGCCAGCAGTTTAAGGGGACTGACAGTTGTGGATGGCTACACCTTC. Translation gives CASSLRGLTVVDGYTF.

The chain combines TRBV7-2 with TRBJ2-5; 10 nucleotides match TRBD2. Unmatched junction bases numbered 3, after V lost 1 base and J lost 1 base. The CDR3 runs to 16 residues. Germline lookup yields CDR1 SGHTA and CDR2 FQGNSA. As DNA, the CDR3 is TGTGCCAGCAGCTTAGGGTTAGCGGGGGGCCAAGAGACCCAGTACTTC. Protein: CASSLGLAGGQETQYF.

The V and J genes are TRBV6-5 and TRBJ1-3; 7 bases align to TRBD1. From germline, CDR1 is MNHEY and CDR2 SVGAGI. Trimming at V came to 6 bases and at J to 4 bases, leaving 9 bases not matched to a gene. CDR3 length equals 15 residues. CDR3 sequence reads: CASSLRDSPGNTIYF. In DNA form, the CDR3 reads TGTGCCAGCAGCCTACGGGACAGCCCAGGAAACACCATATATTTT.

This chain links TRBV29-1 with TRBJ1-5, with 7 bases that match TRBD1. V shed 4 bases, J shed 2 bases, and the junction held 8 bases outside the gene matches. The CDR3 is made up of 15 amino acids. Looked up from germline, CDR1 is SQVTM and CDR2 is ANQGSEA. CDR3 region: CSVVDRVDGNQPQHF. The CDR3 bases are TGCAGCGTTGTAGACAGGGTTGATGGCAATCAGCCCCAGCATTTT.